The rows below give T cell receptor beta chains drawn from one sample of a study of blood T cell repertoires in COVID-19. The table came from immunoSEQ multiplex PCR; TCRdb's copy has only in-frame clones and leaves some out. The data show some 150,000 clones, around 84% seen once. What was sequenced was peripheral blood. The receptors originated from a man at least 80 years old with acute or convalescent COVID-19. CDR3s include the opening cysteine and the closing phenylalanine or tryptophan. The D gene is left open where the match is weak. Some rows mark clone size as missing; the rest say once, few, many or name a class of expanded clone.

j_call v_call d_call clone_size cdr3_aa cdr3_nt
TRBJ2-5 TRBV9 TRBD2 . CASSVGLAGGPLETQYF TGTGCCAGCAGCGTGGGACTAGCGGGGGGGCCTCTGGAGACCCAGTACTTC
TRBJ2-5 TRBV5-6 . once CASSLGRQETQYF TGTGCCAGCAGCTTGGGTCGCCAAGAGACCCAGTACTTC
TRBJ2-1 TRBV5-1 TRBD1 many CASSATSRQGIGSREVNEQFF TGCGCCAGCAGCGCGACCTCGCGACAGGGGATTGGGTCTCGGGAAGTTAATGAGCAGTTCTTC
TRBJ2-3 TRBV6-6 TRBD2 . CASSRTRGASTDTQYF TGTGCCAGCAGCCGAACGCGGGGGGCTAGCACAGATACGCAGTATTTT
TRBJ1-2 TRBV30 . . CAWSASMTGLYGYTF TGTGCCTGGAGTGCCTCCATGACGGGACTCTATGGCTACACCTTC
TRBJ2-2 TRBV3-1/TRBV3-2 TRBD2 . CASILSGGADGELFF TGTGCCAGCATCCTTAGCGGGGGGGCCGACGGGGAGCTGTTTTTT
TRBJ2-1 TRBV18 . . CASSPFSDYSFEQFF TGTGCCAGCTCACCCTTTTCGGACTATTCTTTTGAGCAGTTCTTC
TRBJ2-7 TRBV10-3 TRBD2 . CAISGTPRTSGSYEQYF TGTGCCATCAGTGGCACCCCGCGGACTAGCGGCTCCTACGAGCAGTACTTC
TRBJ2-1 TRBV5-1 . . CASSPPADSYNEQFF TGCGCCAGCAGCCCGCCAGCGGATTCCTACAATGAGCAGTTCTTC
TRBJ1-1 TRBV2 . few CASGQINTEAFF TGTGCCAGCGGCCAGATCAACACTGAAGCTTTCTTT
TRBJ1-5 TRBV19 . . CASNDRQSNQPQHF TGTGCCAGTAATGACAGACAAAGCAATCAGCCCCAGCATTTT
TRBJ2-1 TRBV5-1 TRBD2 . CASSLSPSGTYNEQFF TGCGCCAGCAGCTTGTCCCCTAGCGGAACCTACAATGAGCAGTTCTTC
TRBJ2-3 TRBV5-1 TRBD2 . CASSRTSGGTTDTQYF TGCGCCAGCAGCCGGACTAGCGGGGGGACCACAGATACGCAGTATTTT
TRBJ1-2 TRBV6-6 . . CASSYDSGGGEGYTF TGTGCCAGCAGTTACGACAGTGGCGGGGGCGAAGGCTACACCTTC
TRBJ2-1 TRBV4-3 TRBD2 . CASSPLAGGPVEQFF TGCGCCAGCAGCCCGCTAGCGGGGGGGCCTGTGGAGCAGTTCTTC
TRBJ2-2 TRBV29-1 . . CSVGQTANTGELFF TGCAGCGTTGGACAGACCGCGAACACCGGGGAGCTGTTTTTT
TRBJ1-1 TRBV18 TRBD1 . CASSPLLTGMNTEAFF TGTGCCAGCTCACCCCTCCTGACAGGGATGAACACTGAAGCTTTCTTT
TRBJ1-1 TRBV11-3 . . CASSSGMNTEAFF TGTGCCAGCAGCTCAGGGATGAACACTGAAGCTTTCTTT
TRBJ2-5 TRBV11-2 TRBD2 . CASSLDKSSGVKTQYF TGTGCCAGCAGCTTAGATAAGTCTAGCGGGGTAAAGACCCAGTACTTC
TRBJ2-2 TRBV5-1 . . CASSYRDITGELFF TGCGCCAGCAGCTACCGGGACATTACCGGGGAGCTGTTTTTT
TRBJ1-5 TRBV6-4 . . CASSEQGDQPQHF TGTGCCAGCAGTGAACAGGGCGATCAGCCCCAGCATTTT
TRBJ1-4 TRBV10-3 TRBD1 . CAISGQGGEKLFF TGTGCCATCAGTGGGCAGGGGGGTGAAAAACTGTTTTTT
TRBJ1-6 TRBV3-1/TRBV3-2 TRBD1 . CASKDRGTPLHF TGTGCCAGCAAGGACAGGGGAACACCCCTCCACTTT
TRBJ2-7 TRBV6-5 TRBD1 . CASSPGQGGSREQYF TGTGCCAGCAGTCCGGGACAGGGGGGATCGAGAGAGCAGTACTTC
TRBJ2-2 TRBV6-5 TRBD2 many CASSYQAGGTLGELFF TGTGCCAGCAGTTACCAAGCGGGGGGCACACTCGGGGAGCTGTTTTTT